This T cell receptor beta chain was observed in a study of OX40 agonist ivuxolimab in advanced cancers. About the research overall: People in dose escalation had one of these cancers: hepatocellular carcinoma, melanoma, renal cell or head and neck cancer. The mean age was roughly 60 years, ranging from about 20 to 79, with 65% to 85% of participants male. Study conclusions and caveats: Low clonal expansion, among the lowest seen, marked partial responders at 0.1-3.0 mg/kg. Expanded peripheral T-cell antigen specificity went undetermined.

Assay used: immunoSEQ multiplex PCR; TCRdb lists only in-frame clones, some missing. The sample shows around 72,000 clones, approximately 81% of them seen only once. The V and J ends lost 1 base and 5 bases respectively, with 12 bases between them. Germline CDR1 reads SGHKS; CDR2 reads YYEKEE (reference sequence). CDR3 length: 15 residues. On this clone: Its antigen is not known.

This receptor was identified in an adult with an advanced solid tumor such as melanoma, head and neck, liver or kidney cancer. The gene calls are TRBV5-5 and TRBJ1-4, with D maybe TRBD1 (5 bases). The sequencing used CD4+ or CD8+ T cells sorted from blood, collected in a trial of the OX40 agonist ivuxolimab. The CDR3 region has the DNA TGTGCCAGCAGCTTGATATCGGGGCAGAATGAAAAACTGTTTTTT. Amino acid sequence: CASSLISGQNEKLFF.